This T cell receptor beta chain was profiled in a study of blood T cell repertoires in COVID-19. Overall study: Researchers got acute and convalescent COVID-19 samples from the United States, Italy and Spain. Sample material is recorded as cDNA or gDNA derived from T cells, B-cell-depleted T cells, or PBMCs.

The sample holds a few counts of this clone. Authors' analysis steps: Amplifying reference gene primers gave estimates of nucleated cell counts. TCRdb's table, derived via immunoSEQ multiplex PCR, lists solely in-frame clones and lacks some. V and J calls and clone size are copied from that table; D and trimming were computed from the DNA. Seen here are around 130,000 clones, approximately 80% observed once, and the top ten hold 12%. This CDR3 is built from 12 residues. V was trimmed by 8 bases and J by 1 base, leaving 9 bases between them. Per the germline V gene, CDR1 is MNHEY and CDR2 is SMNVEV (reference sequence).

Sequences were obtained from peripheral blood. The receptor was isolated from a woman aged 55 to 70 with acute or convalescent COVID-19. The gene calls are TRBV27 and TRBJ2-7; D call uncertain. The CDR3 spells CASGFASYEQYF. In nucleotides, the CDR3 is TGTGCCAGCGGCTTTGCTTCCTACGAGCAGTACTTC.